These 32 T cell receptor beta chains share one sample of origin, sequenced in a study of blood T cell repertoires in COVID-19. Profiling relied on immunoSEQ multiplex PCR, and the TCRdb table lists in-frame clones only, not all of them. The data show around 190,000 clones, with around 85% seen just once and 7.5% to 9.5% held by the top ten. Sequencing input: peripheral blood. The receptor set was obtained from a woman aged 55 to 70 with acute or convalescent COVID-19.

This clone has just a few counts. The chain combines TRBV4-1 with TRBJ1-5, with 7 nucleotides matching TRBD1. Germline trimming cut 0 bases from V and 0 bases from J; bases unmatched to any gene: 11. The CDR3 contains 19 residues. The germline gives CDR1 MGHRA, CDR2 YSYEKL. As DNA, the CDR3 is TGCGCCAGCAGCCAAGATTTGACAGGGTTAGGTAGTAGCAATCAGCCCCAGCATTTT. Translated, it gives CASSQDLTGLGSSNQPQHF.

This clone appeared once. This chain joins TRBV24-1 and TRBJ2-3; D ambiguous. Germline CDR1 reads KGHDR; CDR2 reads SFDVKD. The CDR3 is made up of 20 amino acids. Trimming shortened V by 1 base and J by 1 base, and 23 bases separated the two germline ends. In nucleotides, the CDR3 is TGTGCCACCAGTGATTTCAGTGGGCCTGGGTTGAATATAGGCACAGATACGCAGTATTTT. Residues: CATSDFSGPGLNIGTDTQYF.

The chain employs TRBV7-3 and TRBJ2-1; 12 bases are a match to TRBD1. The CDR3 consists of 14 residues. After removal of 2 bases from V and 8 bases from J, the junction contained 1 base not matched to a gene. Germline CDR1 SGHTA, CDR2 FQGTGA. This chain's CDR3 is CASSLGTGGDEQFF. Written as DNA, the CDR3 is TGTGCCAGCAGCTTAGGGACAGGGGGCGATGAGCAGTTCTTC.

CDR3 bases: TGTGCCAGTAGTAGGGGGCAGGACATCGGGGAGCTGTTTTTT. It specifies CASSRGQDIGELFF. The chain employs TRBV19 and TRBJ2-2, with D possibly matching TRBD1 (6 bases). The CDR3 loop spans 14 amino acids. V lost 4 bases, J lost 7 bases, and 13 bases lay in between. Germline V CDR1 and CDR2: LNHDA, SQIVND (reference sequence). Drawing the rest from reference TRBV19 and TRBJ2-2, the complete variable domain is DGGITQSPKYLFRKEGQNVTLSCEQNLNHDAMYWYRQDPGQGLRLIYYSQIVNDFQKGDIAEGYSVSREKKESFPLTVTSAQKNPTAFYLCASSRGQDIGELFFGEGSRLTVL.

The rearrangement joins TRBV28 to TRBJ2-5, with 8 bases matching TRBD2. This CDR3 comprises 15 residues. Germline CDR1 reads MDHEN; CDR2 reads SYDVKM. Trimming cost V 4 bases and J 2 bases; bases outside gene matches: 6. Here the CDR3 DNA reads TGTGCCAGCAGTTCGAGCGGGAGCCTACAAGAGACCCAGTACTTC. Translated, it gives CASSSSGSLQETQYF.

V and J are TRBV28 and TRBJ1-3; 7 bases match TRBD1. V trimming: 6 bases; J trimming: 4 bases; junction bases outside the gene matches: 6. Germline CDR1 MDHEN, CDR2 SYDVKM. The CDR3 loop spans 14 amino acids. CDR3 sequence reads: CASRAGTAGNTIYF. Here the CDR3 DNA reads TGTGCCAGCAGAGCCGGGACAGCAGGAAACACCATATATTTT. Supplemented by reference TRBV28 and TRBJ1-3, the full variable domain reads DVKVTQSSRYLVKRTGEKVFLECVQDMDHENMFWYRQDPGLGLRLIYFSYDVKMKEKGDIPEGYSVSREKKERFSLILESASTNQTSMYLCASRAGTAGNTIYFGEGSWLTVV.

This clone was recorded a few times. The gene calls are TRBV2 and TRBJ1-2; D remains unclear. The V gene lost 2 bases and the J gene lost 0 bases, with 7 bases spanning the gap. This CDR3 has 14 amino acids. CDR1 SNHLY and CDR2 FYNNEI come from the germline V gene. CDR3 sequence reads: CASSEQLSNYGYTF. The CDR3 DNA follows: TGTGCCAGCAGTGAACAGTTATCTAACTATGGCTACACCTTC.

This sequence joins TRBV2 and TRBJ2-4; the match to TRBD2 covers 12 bases. Germline values: CDR1 SNHLY, CDR2 FYNNEI. The J segment lost 2 bases and the V segment lost 0 bases, leaving 17 bases of the junction unmatched. The CDR3 contains 22 residues. The CDR3 spells CASSEAPDPSGRARGPKNIQYF. The CDR3 DNA follows: TGTGCCAGCAGTGAAGCACCGGACCCTAGCGGGAGGGCCCGAGGTCCCAAAAACATTCAGTACTTC.

This chain uses TRBV6-6 with TRBJ1-6; TRBD1 matches 7 bases. Germline values: CDR1 MNHNY, CDR2 SVGAGI (reference sequence). J gave up 5 bases and V 5 bases, and 3 bases lay outside the gene matches. The CDR3 contains 14 residues. CDR3 loop: CASSPQGNNSPLHF. CDR3 nucleotide sequence: TGTGCCAGCAGTCCACAGGGGAATAATTCACCCCTCCACTTT.

The chain is built from TRBV28 and TRBJ1-2; 7 positions agree with TRBD1. The germline CDR1 and CDR2 sequences are MDHEN and SYDVKM. This CDR3 region has 13 residues. V lost 6 bases, J lost 5 bases, and 6 bases stayed unmatched. For the CDR3, the DNA is TGTGCCAGCAGGCTGGGACAGATATATGGCTACACCTTC. Residues: CASRLGQIYGYTF.

This chain joins TRBV28 and TRBJ1-2, with D hard to call. Germline CDR1 MDHEN, CDR2 SYDVKM. This CDR3 is 13 amino acids long. V was clipped by 3 bases and J by 6 bases, with 11 bases between them. Here the CDR3 reads CASSLLAANGYTF. DNA for the CDR3: TGTGCCAGCAGTTTGTTAGCAGCGAATGGCTACACCTTC.

This chain uses TRBV20-1 with TRBJ1-2, with 8 bases fitting TRBD1. Germline V CDR1 and CDR2: DFQATT, SNEGSKA (reference sequence). The CDR3 length is 14 residues. The V segment lost 3 bases and the J segment 5 bases; nucleotides outside the gene matches: 8. CDR3 region: CSASFGQGRYGYTF. The DNA of the CDR3 is TGCAGTGCTAGTTTTGGACAGGGAAGGTATGGCTACACCTTC.

About this clone itself: Other DNA sequences from this sample encode an identical CDR3 as well. The V and J genes are TRBV5-1 and TRBJ2-3; the match to TRBD1 covers 8 bases. This CDR3 has 16 residues. V lost 2 bases, J lost 0 bases, and 5 bases stayed unmatched. CDR1 is SGHRS and CDR2 is YFSETQ in the germline V gene. The DNA of the CDR3 is TGCGCCAGCAGCTTACCTACAGGGGGGAGCACAGATACGCAGTATTTT. Its protein is CASSLPTGGSTDTQYF.

V and J are TRBV2 and TRBJ1-1; 9 bases fit TRBD1. The CDR3 is 14 amino acids. The germline gives CDR1 SNHLY, CDR2 FYNNEI. Losses at the gene ends were 8 bases for V and 0 bases for J; bases not matched to a gene: 4. CDR3 amino acids: CASDRQGVNTEAFF. DNA for the CDR3: TGTGCCAGCGACAGACAGGGGGTGAACACTGAAGCTTTCTTT.

The rearrangement links TRBV30 to TRBJ1-1; D unresolved. Trimming removed 4 bases at V and 7 bases at J, with 10 bases between. This CDR3 has 11 amino acids. Germline loops: CDR1 GTSNPN, CDR2 SVGIG (reference sequence). The chain's CDR3 is CAWKGGREAFF. CDR3 coding DNA: TGTGCCTGGAAGGGAGGGCGTGAAGCTTTCTTT.

V and J are TRBV11-2 and TRBJ1-2, with D unresolved. Germline lookup yields CDR1 SGHAT and CDR2 FQNNGV. CDR3 size: 15 residues. Trimming removed 3 bases from V and 6 bases from J, with 17 bases in between. The CDR3 protein is CASSFSGGLGNGYTF. CDR3 nucleotide sequence: TGTGCCAGCAGCTTTTCGGGAGGGTTGGGTAATGGCTACACCTTC.

The rearrangement uses TRBV18 and TRBJ1-2, with 10 bases fitting TRBD1. In germline, CDR1 is KGHSH, CDR2 LQKENI. V dropped 3 bases and J dropped 6; count of bases not matched to a gene: 10. The CDR3 has 16 amino acids. The CDR3 DNA reads as TGTGCCAGCTCACCGGGACAGGGGCTTATCGGGGATGGCTACACCTTC. This sequence encodes CASSPGQGLIGDGYTF.

The chain is built from TRBV28 and TRBJ1-2; D ambiguous. V was cut by 5 bases and J by 8 bases, with 18 bases left in between. The germline V gene encodes CDR1 MDHEN and CDR2 SYDVKM. The CDR3 sequence is 14 residues long. CDR3 DNA sequence: TGTGCCAGCAGTCGACCGGCCGCACAGCGGGGCTACACCTTC. This codes for CASSRPAAQRGYTF.

This clone was counted a single time. The chain carries TRBV6-1 and TRBJ1-4, with TRBD1 as a possible D gene (6 bases). CDR3 size: 12 residues. CDR1 and CDR2 from the germline V gene are MNHNS and SASEGT. V lost 0 bases to trimming and J lost 15 bases, with 11 bases between them. Written as DNA, the CDR3 is TGTGCCAGCAGTGAAGCAGGGACAACTATGTTTTTT. Its translation is CASSEAGTTMFF.

Points on this clone: The junction does not match germline at one end; this may be a read error. The chain uses TRBV7-7 and TRBJ2-5; 11 bases fit TRBD2. The CDR3 contains 15 residues. Germline V gene sequence: CDR1 SSHAT, CDR2 FNYEAQ (reference sequence). The CDR3 DNA is TGTGCTAGCAGCCGGATAGCGGGAGGGCGGGAGACCCAGTACTTC. Its translation: CASSRIAGGRETQYF. Drawing the rest from reference TRBV7-7 and TRBJ2-5, the complete variable domain is GAGVSQSPRYKVTKRGQDVTLRCDPISSHATLYWYQQALGQGPEFLTYFNYEAQPDKSGLPSDRFSAERPEGSISTLTIQRTEQRDSAMYRCASSRIAGGRETQYFGPGTRLLVL.

The chain has TRBV5-1 and TRBJ1-2, with 7 nucleotides matching TRBD1. The V gene's germline CDR1 is SGHRS and CDR2 YFSETQ. CDR3 size: 11 residues. The V segment lost 3 bases and the J segment 10 bases; nucleotides outside the gene matches: 3. The CDR3, as DNA: TGCGCCAGCAGCTCACAGGGGAACTACACCTTC. It translates to CASSSQGNYTF.

The CDR3: CASSALAGGAGELFF. CDR3 sequence (DNA): TGTGCCAGTAGTGCTCTAGCGGGAGGGGCCGGGGAGCTGTTTTTT. This sequence joins TRBV19 and TRBJ2-2; 12 bases are a match to TRBD2. The CDR3 spans 15 residues. The J segment lost 6 bases and the V segment lost 5 bases, leaving 4 bases of the junction unmatched. CDR1 LNHDA and CDR2 SQIVND come from the germline V gene (reference sequence).

The CDR3 DNA follows: TGTGCCAGCAGTGAAGTCACCGCGGCAGATACGCAGTATTTT. Residues: CASSEVTAADTQYF. The chain has TRBV2 and TRBJ2-3; D unresolved. Germline lookup yields CDR1 SNHLY and CDR2 FYNNEI. V lost 1 base and J 4 bases, leaving 9 bases between the germline ends. This CDR3 is built from 14 residues.

The chain links TRBV28 to TRBJ1-4, with 8 bases that match TRBD1. The V and J ends lost 7 bases and 5 bases, in that order; junction bases with no gene match: 3. Germline CDR1 MDHEN, CDR2 SYDVKM. The CDR3 sequence is 13 residues long. The CDR3 bases are TGTGCCAGCACAGGGGGCCAGAATGAAAAACTGTTTTTT. Its protein product is CASTGGQNEKLFF.

The chain links TRBV5-5 to TRBJ2-1; 12 nucleotides agree with TRBD2. The CDR3 consists of 15 residues. Germline lookup yields CDR1 SGHKS and CDR2 YYEKEE (reference sequence). The V and J ends lost 3 bases and 6 bases, in that order; junction bases with no gene match: 4. The CDR3 DNA reads as TGTGCCAGCAGCTCCCTAGCGGGAGGGCGCAATGAGCAGTTCTTC. Amino acids: CASSSLAGGRNEQFF. The variable domain in full, with the rest retrieved from reference TRBV5-5 and TRBJ2-1, is DAGVTQSPTHLIKTRGQQVTLRCSPISGHKSVSWYQQVLGQGPQFIFQYYEKEERGRGNFPDRFSARQFPNYSSELNVNALLLGDSALYLCASSSLAGGRNEQFFGPGTRLTVL.

The chain links TRBV2 to TRBJ2-1; the D gene is possibly TRBD2 (5 bases). This CDR3 region has 15 residues. V was pared by 2 bases and J by 6 bases, with 14 bases between. The germline V gene encodes CDR1 SNHLY and CDR2 FYNNEI. CDR3 nucleotide sequence: TGTGCCAGCAGTGAACGGCGGGCCGGGTTCAATGAGCAGTTCTTC. This translates into CASSERRAGFNEQFF.

This clone appeared a few times. The genes are TRBV29-1 and TRBJ2-5; maybe TRBD1 (6 bases). The germline V and J ends were trimmed by 1 base and 5 bases, with 20 bases remaining between them. CDR3 size: 16 residues. CDR1 and CDR2 (germline): SQVTM, ANQGSEA. The DNA for the CDR3 is TGCAGCGTTGAAGGGAGCAGGGGCCGAAGTGTGGAGACCCAGTACTTC. Protein product: CSVEGSRGRSVETQYF.

This clone was picked up a small number of times. The V and J genes are TRBV5-1 and TRBJ2-5; 8 nucleotides line up with TRBD2. V shed 1 base and J 0 bases; nucleotides not matched to a gene: 2. The CDR3 has 15 residues. Per germline, CDR1 SGHRS and CDR2 YFSETQ. The CDR3 loop reads CASSLSGRNQETQYF. DNA for the CDR3: TGCGCCAGCAGCTTGAGCGGGAGAAACCAAGAGACCCAGTACTTC.

The V and J genes are TRBV2 and TRBJ2-7; 10 positions agree with TRBD2. CDR3 length: 15 amino acids. CDR1 SNHLY and CDR2 FYNNEI come from the germline V gene. V lost 6 bases to trimming and J lost 0 bases; unmatched junction nucleotides: 5. CDR3 sequence: CASRELAGTSYEQYF. The CDR3 DNA is TGTGCCAGCAGGGAACTAGCGGGGACCTCCTACGAGCAGTACTTC.

This clone was recorded once. The V call is TRBV19, the J call TRBJ1-6, with TRBD1 matching 8 bases. Trimming took 4 bases from V and 9 from J; bases not matched to a gene: 17. Germline values: CDR1 LNHDA, CDR2 SQIVND (reference sequence). The length of the CDR3 is 18 residues. For the CDR3, the DNA is TGTGCCAGTAGTACCCAGGGGGCGCATGGTCCTCCCATTTCACCCCTCCACTTT. It specifies CASSTQGAHGPPISPLHF.

This chain connects TRBV2 to TRBJ1-1, with D hard to call. The germline CDR1 and CDR2 sequences are SNHLY and FYNNEI. V lost 2 bases and J lost 4, with 14 bases in between. The CDR3 is 15 residues long. This CDR3 reads CASSEPAGYGTEAFF. The CDR3 coding sequence is TGTGCCAGCAGTGAACCGGCGGGTTACGGCACTGAAGCTTTCTTT.

The V gene is TRBV28, the J gene TRBJ1-5; D is ambiguous. The CDR3 runs to 16 residues. From germline, CDR1 is MDHEN and CDR2 SYDVKM. V lost 3 bases, J lost 0 bases, and 12 bases lay in between. The CDR3 nucleotides read TGTGCCAGCAGTTTCGCCACGGGTAATAGCAATCAGCCCCAGCATTTT. Translated, it gives CASSFATGNSNQPQHF.